The 14 T cell receptor beta chains reported below all come from one sample, sequenced in a study of CXCR3-negative and CXCR3-positive naive CD8 T cells. Whole-study results and caveats: The study found more hydrophobic TRB CDR3s in CXCR3-positive naive cells than in CXCR3-negative naive cells.

Libraries were UMI-labeled 5' RACE TRB cDNA. TCRdb re-called the 5' RACE reads, yielding one record per CDR3 amino acid sequence without DNA. Recorded for this sample: over 50,000 distinct CDR3 sequences. Their target antigens are unknown. Source material: naive CXCR3+ CD8+ T cells from blood. Subset in this sample: CD45RO-CCR7+CD27+CD95- naive CD8+ T cells expressing CXCR3 (TNR3+). These receptors came from a human donor in good health. Some clones in this sample may be carry-over from other donors' samples.

This CDR3 reads CASSSLPPGQGEDTGELFF. The gene calls are TRBV21-1 and TRBJ2-2; TCRdb's D call, TRBD1, is unchecked because there is no DNA. TRBV21-1 is a pseudogene segment. This CDR3 has 19 amino acids.

The chain has TRBV5-1 and TRBJ2-1; the D call of TRBD2 rests on TCRdb alone, since no DNA is present to check it. Germline V gene sequence: CDR1 SGHRS, CDR2 YFSETQ. There are 15 residues in the CDR3. The CDR3 here is CASSLFLAGDNEQFF.

This chain links TRBV20-1 with TRBJ1-2. Germline V gives CDR1 DFQATT, CDR2 SNEGSKA (reference sequence). This CDR3 is 12 amino acids long. CDR3 sequence: CSARPAAGGYTF.

The chain has TRBV4-3 and TRBJ1-4; absent DNA, TCRdb's TRBD1 call cannot be checked. The CDR3 spans 15 residues. Germline values: CDR1 LGHNA, CDR2 YSLEER. The CDR3 sequence is CASSHGTAYNEKLFF.

The chain is built from TRBV6-2 or TRBV6-3 and TRBJ2-5; TCRdb outputs TRBD1, but without DNA this stays unchecked. The V gene's germline CDR1 is MNHEY and CDR2 SVGEGT. CDR3 length equals 15 residues. The CDR3 here is CASRTVGQFQETQYF.

The chain couples TRBV28 to TRBJ2-1; TCRdb returns TRBD1, unconfirmable since there is no DNA. The CDR3 length is 19 residues. Germline V gene lookup returns CDR1 MDHEN and CDR2 SYDVKM. The CDR3 spells CASSLWARGILSSYNEQFF.

V gene TRBV5-6 combines with J gene TRBJ2-2; the D call from TCRdb, TRBD1, cannot be confirmed without DNA. Germline-derived CDR1 and CDR2 are SGHDT and YYEEEE. The CDR3 consists of 14 residues. The CDR3 sequence is CASSLVRGGGELFF.

The chain carries TRBV15 and TRBJ2-7. The germline V gene has CDR1 LNHNV and CDR2 YYDKDF (reference sequence). This CDR3 region has 14 residues. CDR3 sequence: CATSRKRRAYEQYF.

The chain carries TRBV28 and TRBJ2-7; there is no DNA to check the TCRdb D call of TRBD1. Germline lookup yields CDR1 MDHEN and CDR2 SYDVKM. This CDR3 contains 17 residues. The CDR3 loop reads CASSFGMWTSLSYEQYF.

The V gene is TRBV20-1, the J gene TRBJ2-1. CDR1 is DFQATT, CDR2 SNEGSKA, per germline (reference sequence). The CDR3 consists of 17 residues. This chain's CDR3 is CSAREEFRSWSYNEQFF.

The chain employs TRBV29-1 and TRBJ1-5. The CDR3 spans 11 residues. The germline gives CDR1 SQVTM, CDR2 ANQGSEA. The CDR3 spells CSVGWDQPQHF.

This chain uses TRBV12-1 with TRBJ2-2; with no DNA, the TCRdb D assignment of TRBD2 cannot be verified. TRBV12-1 is annotated as a pseudogene. The CDR3 contains 15 residues. CDR3 region: CASSWASGNTGELFF.

The rearrangement joins TRBV7-6 to TRBJ2-5; lacking DNA, the TRBD1 call made by TCRdb goes unchecked. The CDR3 runs to 12 residues. Germline V gives CDR1 SGHVS, CDR2 FNYEAQ. CDR3 amino acids: CASSASPGSQYF.

The chain employs TRBV10-1 and TRBJ1-2. CDR3 length: 15 amino acids. In germline, CDR1 is WNHNN, CDR2 SYGVQD (reference sequence). The chain's CDR3 is CASSITPALNYGYTF.